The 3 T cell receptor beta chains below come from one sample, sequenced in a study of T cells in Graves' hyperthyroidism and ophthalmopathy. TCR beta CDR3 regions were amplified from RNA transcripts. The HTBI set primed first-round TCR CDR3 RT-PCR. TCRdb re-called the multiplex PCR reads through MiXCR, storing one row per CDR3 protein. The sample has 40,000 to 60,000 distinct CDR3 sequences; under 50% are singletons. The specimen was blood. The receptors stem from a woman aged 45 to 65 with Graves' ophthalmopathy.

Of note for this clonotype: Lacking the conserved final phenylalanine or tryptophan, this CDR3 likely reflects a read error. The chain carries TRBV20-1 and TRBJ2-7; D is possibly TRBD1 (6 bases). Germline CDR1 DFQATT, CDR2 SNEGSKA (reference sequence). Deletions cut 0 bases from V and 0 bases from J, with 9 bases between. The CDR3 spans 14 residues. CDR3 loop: CSARDARGSYEQYL. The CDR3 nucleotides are TGCAGTGCTAGAGATGCCAGGGGCTCCTACGAGCAGTACTTA.

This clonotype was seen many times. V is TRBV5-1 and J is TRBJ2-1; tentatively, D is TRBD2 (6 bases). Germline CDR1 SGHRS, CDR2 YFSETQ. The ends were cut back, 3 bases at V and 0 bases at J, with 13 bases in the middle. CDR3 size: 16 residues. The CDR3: CASSSGSGYSYNEQFF. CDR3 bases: TGCGCCAGCAGCTCCGGGAGCGGGTACTCCTACAATGAGCAGTTCTTC.

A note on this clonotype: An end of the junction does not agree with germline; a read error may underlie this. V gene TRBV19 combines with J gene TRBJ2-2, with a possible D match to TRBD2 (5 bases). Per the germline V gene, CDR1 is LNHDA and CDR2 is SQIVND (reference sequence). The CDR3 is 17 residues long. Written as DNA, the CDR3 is TGTGCCAGTAGTATGGCAGACGGGTGGGCGAACACCGGGGAGCCGTTTTTC. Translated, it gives CASSMADGWANTGEPFF. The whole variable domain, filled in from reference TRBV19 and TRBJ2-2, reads DGGITQSPKYLFRKEGQNVTLSCEQNLNHDAMYWYRQDPGQGLRLIYYSQIVNDFQKGDIAEGYSVSREKKESFPLTVTSAQKNPTAFYLCASSMADGWANTGEPFFGEGSRLTVL.